These T cell receptor beta chains were read from a single sample in a study of cytomegalovirus exposure and HLA in healthy donors. The data were produced by immunoSEQ multiplex PCR, yet TCRdb's version contains in-frame clones alone and is incomplete. The sample has fewer than 200,000 clones, around 68% seen once. The sample taken for sequencing was PBMCs. These receptors were obtained from a woman aged 40 to 50 in good health and CMV-seropositive. Each CDR3 is given with its conserved first and last residue. Fields, in order: clone size, D gene, V gene, J gene, CDR3 protein, CDR3 DNA. A D gene is named only where the DNA matches it firmly. Where a row states a size, it is once, few, many or the class of an expanded clone; other rows omit it.

size: .; D: .; V: TRBV19; J: TRBJ1-4; CDR3: CASSPGATNEKLFF; DNA: TGTGCCAGTAGCCCAGGGGCGACTAATGAAAAACTGTTTTTT
size: .; D: .; V: TRBV4-2; J: TRBJ1-4; CDR3: CASSPQSGRGEKLFF; DNA: TGTGCCAGCAGCCCCCAGTCCGGGCGGGGAGAAAAACTGTTTTTT
size: .; D: .; V: TRBV7-3; J: TRBJ1-2; CDR3: CASSDDFVYPF; DNA: TGTGCCAGCAGCGACGACTTTGTCTACCCCTTC
size: few; D: TRBD1; V: TRBV7-8; J: TRBJ2-2; CDR3: CASSVTGLIPGELFF; DNA: TGTGCCAGCAGCGTGACAGGGCTTATACCCGGGGAGCTGTTTTTT
size: .; D: .; V: TRBV12-5; J: TRBJ1-1; CDR3: CASGLGTGTPNTEAFF; DNA: TGTGCTAGTGGTTTGGGAACCGGGACACCGAACACTGAAGCTTTCTTT
size: .; D: .; V: TRBV7-9; J: TRBJ1-2; CDR3: CASSETGWTDGQNYGYTF; DNA: TGTGCCAGCAGCGAGACGGGCTGGACTGATGGACAGAACTATGGCTACACCTTC
size: .; D: .; V: TRBV2; J: TRBJ1-1; CDR3: CASSEAVAGTEAFF; DNA: TGTGCCAGCAGTGAAGCCGTAGCCGGCACTGAAGCTTTCTTT
size: .; D: TRBD2; V: TRBV5-1; J: TRBJ2-5; CDR3: CASSESGTSGQETQYF; DNA: TGCGCCAGCAGCGAATCCGGGACTAGCGGACAAGAGACCCAGTACTTC
size: .; D: .; V: TRBV2; J: TRBJ2-3; CDR3: CASSEVGRTDTQYF; DNA: TGTGCCAGCAGTGAAGTGGGCCGCACAGATACGCAGTATTTT
size: few; D: .; V: TRBV29-1; J: TRBJ1-2; CDR3: CSVEDGRGWYGYTF; DNA: TGCAGCGTTGAAGACGGGAGGGGCTGGTATGGCTACACCTTC
size: .; D: .; V: TRBV6-5; J: TRBJ1-4; CDR3: CASSYSTGEPEKLFF; DNA: TGTGCCAGCAGTTACTCGACTGGGGAGCCAGAAAAACTGTTTTTT
size: .; D: TRBD1; V: TRBV7-2; J: TRBJ1-2; CDR3: CASSLGVGQGIYGYTF; DNA: TGTGCCAGCAGCTTAGGGGTGGGACAGGGTATCTATGGCTACACCTTC
size: .; D: .; V: TRBV4-2; J: TRBJ2-7; CDR3: CASSQAGDLSYEQYF; DNA: TGTGCCAGCAGCCAAGCGGGAGACCTTTCCTACGAGCAGTACTTC
size: .; D: .; V: TRBV28; J: TRBJ1-2; CDR3: CASSFTGEQLYGYTF; DNA: TGTGCCAGCAGTTTTACCGGTGAACAGCTCTATGGCTACACCTTC
size: .; D: .; V: TRBV5-1; J: TRBJ2-1; CDR3: CASSLVPEGIYNEQFF; DNA: TGCGCCAGCAGCTTGGTCCCAGAGGGTATCTACAATGAGCAGTTCTTC
size: few; D: .; V: TRBV28; J: TRBJ2-5; CDR3: CASRRGIQETQYF; DNA: TGTGCCAGCAGACGAGGGATACAAGAGACCCAGTACTTC
size: once; D: TRBD1; V: TRBV27; J: TRBJ2-5; CDR3: CASSSGQGVYPGAQYF; DNA: TGTGCCAGCAGTTCTGGACAGGGGGTGTATCCGGGGGCCCAGTACTTC
size: once; D: .; V: TRBV13; J: TRBJ1-1; CDR3: CASSYEDRNTEAFF; DNA: TGTGCCAGCAGCTACGAGGACAGGAACACTGAAGCTTTCTTT
size: .; D: .; V: TRBV6-5; J: TRBJ1-5; CDR3: CASTPTAFSNQPQHF; DNA: TGTGCCAGCACCCCCACCGCGTTTAGCAATCAGCCCCAGCATTTT
size: .; D: .; V: TRBV6-5; J: TRBJ2-3; CDR3: CASSPGGFTDTQYF; DNA: TGTGCCAGCAGTCCCGGAGGGTTCACAGATACGCAGTATTTT
size: .; D: .; V: TRBV19; J: TRBJ2-1; CDR3: CASSIQGTEFNEQFF; DNA: TGTGCCAGTAGTATCCAAGGCACAGAATTCAATGAGCAGTTCTTC
size: .; D: .; V: TRBV7-9; J: TRBJ2-7; CDR3: CSSSLDGVQGYEQYF; DNA: TGTTCCAGCAGTCTAGACGGGGTACAAGGCTACGAGCAGTACTTC
size: .; D: .; V: TRBV28; J: TRBJ2-3; CDR3: CASSRTVSPDTQYF; DNA: TGTGCCAGCAGTCGGACAGTCAGCCCAGATACGCAGTATTTT
size: .; D: TRBD2; V: TRBV29-1; J: TRBJ2-7; CDR3: CSVTGTSGGNSYEQYF; DNA: TGCAGCGTGACCGGGACTAGCGGGGGGAACTCCTACGAGCAGTACTTC
size: few; D: .; V: TRBV28; J: TRBJ1-2; CDR3: CASSRNYGYTF; DNA: TGTGCCAGCAGCCGTAACTATGGCTACACCTTC
size: .; D: TRBD1; V: TRBV10-3; J: TRBJ2-7; CDR3: CAMGQGAPGYEQYF; DNA: TGTGCCATGGGACAGGGGGCGCCAGGCTACGAGCAGTACTTC